The rows below give T cell receptor beta chains drawn from one sample of a study of CD8 T cells in ankylosing spondylitis. TCRdb reanalysed the 5' RACE reads using MiXCR and keeps one entry per CDR3 protein. The data contain about 340,000 distinct CDR3 sequences, approximately 15% of them seen just once; the ten biggest clones take up approximately 1.1%. Sample: blood, either unsorted or a sorted T cell fraction (not recorded which). These receptors originate from a male donor with ankylosing spondylitis or in good health (not recorded which). Both conserved end residues are part of each CDR3. The order of the fields is clone size, J gene, D gene, CDR3 length, V gene, CDR3 protein, CDR3 DNA. D genes are given only for firm matches. The size of a clone is reported for some rows only, either as once, few or many, or as a class for expanded clones.

abundance: few
j_gene: TRBJ1-1
d_gene: .
len: 13
v_gene: TRBV30
CDR3aa: CAWSNDMNTEAFF
CDR3nt: TGTGCCTGGAGTAACGACATGAACACTGAAGCTTTCTTT

abundance: .
j_gene: TRBJ2-3
d_gene: .
len: 13
v_gene: TRBV5-5
CDR3aa: CASRFVSTDTQYF
CDR3nt: TGTGCCAGCAGATTTGTAAGCACAGATACGCAGTATTTT

abundance: .
j_gene: TRBJ2-1
d_gene: .
len: 15
v_gene: TRBV19
CDR3aa: CASSRRSGTYNEQFF
CDR3nt: TGTGCCAGTAGTCGGCGAAGCGGAACCTACAATGAGCAGTTCTTC

abundance: many
j_gene: TRBJ1-1
d_gene: .
len: 14
v_gene: TRBV5-1
CDR3aa: CASSSTSRDTEAFF
CDR3nt: TGCGCCAGCAGCTCCACCTCAAGGGACACTGAAGCTTTCTTT

abundance: .
j_gene: TRBJ2-3
d_gene: TRBD1
len: 15
v_gene: TRBV18
CDR3aa: CASSPKDRATDTQYF
CDR3nt: TGTGCCAGCTCACCCAAGGACAGGGCCACAGATACGCAGTATTTT

abundance: few
j_gene: TRBJ1-3
d_gene: .
len: 15
v_gene: TRBV12-3/TRBV12-4
CDR3aa: CASRLPVHSGNTIYF
CDR3nt: TGTGCCAGCAGATTACCGGTCCACTCTGGAAACACCATATATTTT

abundance: few
j_gene: TRBJ2-1
d_gene: .
len: 17
v_gene: TRBV20-1
CDR3aa: CSARDDGPVGSYNEQFF
CDR3nt: TGCAGTGCTAGAGATGACGGCCCCGTGGGGTCCTACAATGAGCAGTTCTTC

abundance: few
j_gene: TRBJ2-7
d_gene: TRBD1
len: 15
v_gene: TRBV11-2
CDR3aa: CASSSRGLGIYEQYF
CDR3nt: TGTGCCAGCAGCTCGAGGGGGCTTGGGATCTACGAGCAGTACTTC

abundance: .
j_gene: TRBJ2-1
d_gene: TRBD2
len: 12
v_gene: TRBV10-3
CDR3aa: CASKRGDNEQFF
CDR3nt: TGTGCCAGCAAGCGGGGGGACAATGAGCAGTTCTTC

abundance: .
j_gene: TRBJ2-3
d_gene: .
len: 14
v_gene: TRBV7-9
CDR3aa: CASSFDGRTDTQYF
CDR3nt: TGTGCCAGCAGCTTCGACGGCCGCACAGATACGCAGTATTTT

abundance: .
j_gene: TRBJ2-2
d_gene: TRBD2
len: 17
v_gene: TRBV3-1
CDR3aa: CASSQGQTSVRTGELFF
CDR3nt: TGTGCCTCCAGCCAAGGTCAGACTAGCGTGCGCACCGGGGAGCTGTTTTTT

abundance: .
j_gene: TRBJ2-7
d_gene: .
len: 15
v_gene: TRBV4-1
CDR3aa: CASSQIAQSKYEQYF
CDR3nt: TGCGCCAGCAGCCAAATAGCCCAATCTAAGTACGAGCAGTACTTC

abundance: many
j_gene: TRBJ2-3
d_gene: TRBD2
len: 15
v_gene: TRBV20-1
CDR3aa: CSARGLAGGTDTQYF
CDR3nt: TGCAGTGCTAGAGGACTAGCGGGGGGGACAGATACGCAGTATTTT

abundance: .
j_gene: TRBJ2-1
d_gene: .
len: 18
v_gene: TRBV5-1
CDR3aa: CASSSTDYSGSSYNEQFF
CDR3nt: TGCGCCAGCAGCTCCACAGACTATAGCGGAAGCTCCTACAATGAGCAGTTCTTC

abundance: .
j_gene: TRBJ2-1
d_gene: TRBD1
len: 19
v_gene: TRBV10-3
CDR3aa: CAIRGDRVLPTLSYNEQFF
CDR3nt: TGTGCCATCAGGGGGGACAGGGTACTCCCTACGCTGTCCTACAATGAGCAGTTCTTC

abundance: once
j_gene: TRBJ2-5
d_gene: TRBD2
len: 18
v_gene: TRBV4-2
CDR3aa: CASSQDPTSGGTKETQYF
CDR3nt: TGTGCCAGCAGCCAAGATCCGACTAGCGGGGGGACGAAAGAGACCCAGTACTTC

abundance: few
j_gene: TRBJ2-3
d_gene: .
len: 15
v_gene: TRBV20-1
CDR3aa: CSARAFRTTTDTQYF
CDR3nt: TGCAGTGCTAGAGCTTTCCGGACTACCACAGATACGCAGTATTTT

abundance: few
j_gene: TRBJ1-1
d_gene: .
len: 11
v_gene: TRBV7-2
CDR3aa: CASSPSTEAFF
CDR3nt: TGTGCCAGCAGCCCGAGTACTGAAGCTTTCTTT

abundance: many
j_gene: TRBJ1-1
d_gene: .
len: 13
v_gene: TRBV12-3/TRBV12-4
CDR3aa: CASRKELNTEAFF
CDR3nt: TGTGCCAGCAGAAAGGAATTGAACACTGAAGCTTTCTTT

abundance: once
j_gene: TRBJ2-5
d_gene: .
len: 14
v_gene: TRBV20-1
CDR3aa: CSARSSGLGETQYF
CDR3nt: TGCAGTGCTAGATCAAGCGGCTTGGGAGAGACCCAGTACTTC

abundance: .
j_gene: TRBJ2-3
d_gene: .
len: 10
v_gene: TRBV29-1
CDR3aa: CSVGADTQYF
CDR3nt: TGCAGCGTAGGGGCGGATACGCAGTATTTT

abundance: few
j_gene: TRBJ1-4
d_gene: .
len: 13
v_gene: TRBV20-1
CDR3aa: CSARSNRDEKLFF
CDR3nt: TGCAGTGCTAGGTCAAATAGGGATGAAAAACTGTTTTTT

abundance: few
j_gene: TRBJ2-7
d_gene: .
len: 15
v_gene: TRBV9
CDR3aa: CASSVGQSSSYEQYF
CDR3nt: TGTGCCAGCAGCGTAGGGCAGTCCAGCTCCTACGAGCAGTACTTC

abundance: .
j_gene: TRBJ2-3
d_gene: TRBD2
len: 17
v_gene: TRBV5-4
CDR3aa: CASSPPGVWGGTDTQYF
CDR3nt: TGTGCCAGCAGCCCTCCCGGGGTGTGGGGGGGAACAGATACGCAGTATTTT

abundance: few
j_gene: TRBJ2-7
d_gene: TRBD2
len: 17
v_gene: TRBV5-1
CDR3aa: CASSLGRATSASYEQYF
CDR3nt: TGCGCCAGCAGCTTGGGACGTGCGACTAGCGCTTCCTACGAGCAGTACTTC

abundance: .
j_gene: TRBJ1-5
d_gene: .
len: 12
v_gene: TRBV2
CDR3aa: CASRPLTGPQHF
CDR3nt: TGTGCCAGCAGACCCCTGACAGGGCCCCAGCATTTT

abundance: few
j_gene: TRBJ2-1
d_gene: .
len: 14
v_gene: TRBV20-1
CDR3aa: CSARDPRAPNEQFF
CDR3nt: TGCAGTGCTAGGGACCCGCGAGCTCCTAATGAGCAGTTCTTC

abundance: .
j_gene: TRBJ2-3
d_gene: TRBD2
len: 15
v_gene: TRBV12-3/TRBV12-4
CDR3aa: CASEERGDGTDTQYF
CDR3nt: TGTGCCAGCGAGGAACGGGGGGATGGCACAGATACGCAGTATTTT

abundance: few
j_gene: TRBJ2-7
d_gene: .
len: 14
v_gene: TRBV14
CDR3aa: CASSQDWRAHEQYF
CDR3nt: TGTGCCAGCAGCCAAGACTGGAGGGCCCACGAGCAGTACTTC

abundance: few
j_gene: TRBJ1-1
d_gene: .
len: 13
v_gene: TRBV20-1
CDR3aa: CSSRGGRNTEAFF
CDR3nt: TGCAGTTCTAGGGGAGGGAGGAACACTGAAGCTTTCTTT